This TCR beta chain comes out of a study of human T cells and chemical hapten exposure. This clonotype was found a few times. The time point: patch test 2, 6 weeks after DPC sensitization. As for treatment: therapeutic diphenylcyclopropenone sensitization with weekly scalp DPC. Separate cDNA molecules received unique molecular identifiers, which the library attached to them. Per the original methods: Between 23,224 and 690,600 TCRs appeared in each sample, and the median stood at 95,638. TCRdb re-called the RACE reads with MiXCR, one entry per CDR3 protein. The V and J calls, along with clone size, are taken from TCRdb and not from the paper's own processing. The top ten clones hold 3.1% of a sample with some 99,000 distinct CDR3 sequences, roughly a tenth of them seen once. The clonotype comes from a woman aged 40 to 55 with alopecia areata. Some clones in this sample may be carry-over from other donors' samples. The specimen was whole blood, collected in connection with sensitization to the hapten diphenylcyclopropenone (DPC).

The CDR3 reads CASSSPGYSYTF. CDR3 nucleotides: TGTGCCAGCAGTTCGCCAGGATATAGCTACACCTTC. V and J are TRBV6-2 or TRBV6-3 and TRBJ1-2; no firm D call. Germline V CDR1 and CDR2: MNHEY, SVGEGT. The V and J ends lost 4 bases and 9 bases respectively, with 12 bases between them. The CDR3 totals 12 residues.